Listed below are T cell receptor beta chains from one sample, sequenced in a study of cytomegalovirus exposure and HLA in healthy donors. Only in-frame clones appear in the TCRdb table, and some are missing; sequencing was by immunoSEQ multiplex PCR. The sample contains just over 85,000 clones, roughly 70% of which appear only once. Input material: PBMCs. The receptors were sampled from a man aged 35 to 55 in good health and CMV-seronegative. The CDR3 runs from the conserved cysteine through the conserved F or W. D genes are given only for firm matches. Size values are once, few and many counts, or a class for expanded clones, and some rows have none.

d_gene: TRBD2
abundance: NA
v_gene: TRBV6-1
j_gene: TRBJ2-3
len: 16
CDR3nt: TGTGCCAGCAGTGACCTGGGACTAGCGGGGATCGATACGCAGTATTTT
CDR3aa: CASSDLGLAGIDTQYF

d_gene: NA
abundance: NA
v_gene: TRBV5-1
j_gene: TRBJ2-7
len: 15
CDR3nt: TGCGCCAGCAGCCCCGTGACAGGATTATCCTACGAGCAGTACTTC
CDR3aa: CASSPVTGLSYEQYF

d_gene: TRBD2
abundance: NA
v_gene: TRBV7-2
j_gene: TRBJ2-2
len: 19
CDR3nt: TGTGCCAGCAGCCGTCGGACTAGCGGGACCAAGCGAGGCACCGGGGAGCTGTTTTTT
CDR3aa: CASSRRTSGTKRGTGELFF

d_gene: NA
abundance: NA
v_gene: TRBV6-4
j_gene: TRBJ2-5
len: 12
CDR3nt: TGTGCCAGCAGTATGGGGCGGGAGACCCAGTACTTC
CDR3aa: CASSMGRETQYF

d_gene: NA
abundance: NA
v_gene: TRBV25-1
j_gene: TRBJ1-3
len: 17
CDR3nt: TGTGCCTCAAGTGCAGAGGCGGAACTCATCTCTGGAAACACCATATATTTT
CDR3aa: CASSAEAELISGNTIYF

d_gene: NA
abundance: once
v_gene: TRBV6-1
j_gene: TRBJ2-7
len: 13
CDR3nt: TGTGCCAGCAGTGACGGCAGACTGTACGAGCAGTACTTC
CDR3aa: CASSDGRLYEQYF

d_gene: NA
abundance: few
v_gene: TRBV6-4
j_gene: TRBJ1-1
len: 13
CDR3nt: TGTGCCAGCAGTGAAGCGGAGAACACTGAAGCTTTCTTT
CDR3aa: CASSEAENTEAFF

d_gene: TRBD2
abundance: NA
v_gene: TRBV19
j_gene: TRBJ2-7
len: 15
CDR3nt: TGTGCCAGTAGCAACCAACTAGCGGGGGGCTACGAGCAGTACTTC
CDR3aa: CASSNQLAGGYEQYF

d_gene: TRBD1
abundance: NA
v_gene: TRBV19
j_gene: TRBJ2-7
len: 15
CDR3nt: TGTGCCAGTAGTAGGAGGACAGGGGGGAGGAGCGAGCAGTACTTC
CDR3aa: CASSRRTGGRSEQYF

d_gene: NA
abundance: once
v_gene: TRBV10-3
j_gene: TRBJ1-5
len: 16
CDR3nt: TGTGCCATCAATGCCTCGGGCGGGGAGGTCAATCAGCCCCAGCATTTT
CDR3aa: CAINASGGEVNQPQHF

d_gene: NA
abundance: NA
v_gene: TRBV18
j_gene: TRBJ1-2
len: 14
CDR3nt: TGTGCCAGCTCCGGCCGAGGCTACCCCTATGGCTACACCTTC
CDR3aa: CASSGRGYPYGYTF

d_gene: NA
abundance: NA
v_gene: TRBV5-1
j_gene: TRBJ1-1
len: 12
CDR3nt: TGCGCCAGCAGCCGCGGGGTGGCTGAAGCTTTCTTT
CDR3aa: CASSRGVAEAFF

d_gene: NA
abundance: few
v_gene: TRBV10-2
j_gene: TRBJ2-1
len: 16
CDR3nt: TGCGCCAGCAAGGAGTCACAGGCGGTGGGTAGAAATGAGCAGTTCTTC
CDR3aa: CASKESQAVGRNEQFF

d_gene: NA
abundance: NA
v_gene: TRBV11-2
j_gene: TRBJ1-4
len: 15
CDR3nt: TGTGCCAGCAGAACCCAACAGGGATCTAATGAAAAACTGTTTTTT
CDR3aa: CASRTQQGSNEKLFF

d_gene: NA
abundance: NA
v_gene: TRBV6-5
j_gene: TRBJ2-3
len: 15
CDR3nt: TGTGCCAGCAGTTACGGCGGTATCGGTACAGATACGCAGTATTTT
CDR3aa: CASSYGGIGTDTQYF

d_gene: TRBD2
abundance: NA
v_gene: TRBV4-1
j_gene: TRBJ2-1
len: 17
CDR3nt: TGCGCCAGCAGCCCTGGACTAGCGGGGGGTTTTGTTTATGAGCAGTTCTTC
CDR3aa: CASSPGLAGGFVYEQFF

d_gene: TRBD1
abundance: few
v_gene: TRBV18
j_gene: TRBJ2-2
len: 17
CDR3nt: TGTGCCAGCTCACCCAACGGACAGGGCGCGAACACCGGGGAGCTGTTTTTT
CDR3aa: CASSPNGQGANTGELFF

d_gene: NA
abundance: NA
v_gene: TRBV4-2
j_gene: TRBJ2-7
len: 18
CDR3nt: TGTGCCAGCACGAGGCTTTATAGGGGGGGCCCCCATCCCCACGAGCAGTACTTC
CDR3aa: CASTRLYRGGPHPHEQYF

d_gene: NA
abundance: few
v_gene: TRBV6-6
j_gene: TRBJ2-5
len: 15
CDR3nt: TGTGCCAGCAGTTACTCGCTGGGCCGCCAAGAGACCCAGTACTTC
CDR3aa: CASSYSLGRQETQYF

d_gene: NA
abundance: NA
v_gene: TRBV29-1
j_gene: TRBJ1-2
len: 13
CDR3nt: TGCAGCGTGGATGGACAGATTTCCTATGGCTACACCTTC
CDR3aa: CSVDGQISYGYTF

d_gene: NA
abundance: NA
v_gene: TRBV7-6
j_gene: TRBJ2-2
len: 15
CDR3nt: TGTGCCAGCAGCTTAGGATATACCAGGGACGGGGAGCTGTTTTTT
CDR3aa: CASSLGYTRDGELFF

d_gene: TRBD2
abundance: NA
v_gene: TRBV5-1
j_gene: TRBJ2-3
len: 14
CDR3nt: TGCGCCAGCTCCTTTAGCGGGGTGGCCGATACGCAGTATTTT
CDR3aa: CASSFSGVADTQYF

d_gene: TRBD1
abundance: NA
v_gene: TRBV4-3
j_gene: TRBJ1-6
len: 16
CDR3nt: TGCGCCAGCAGCCCCTTAGGGACAGACGTCAATTCACCCCTCCACTTT
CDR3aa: CASSPLGTDVNSPLHF

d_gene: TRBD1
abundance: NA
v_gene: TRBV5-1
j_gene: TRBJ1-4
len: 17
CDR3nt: TGCGCCAGCAGCCATGGACAGGGTCTTTTAAGGGATGAAAAACTGTTTTTT
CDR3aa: CASSHGQGLLRDEKLFF